The source of this T cell receptor (beta chain) is a study of cytomegalovirus exposure and HLA in healthy donors. The PCR ran on 60 Vbeta and 13 Jbeta primers. Under the authors' procedure: Later, roughly 77 million unique TCR beta chains were counted in an analysis, and about 12 million of them were shared. Sequencing was performed with immunoSEQ multiplex PCR; in TCRdb, only in-frame clones are kept and a portion is missing. V, J and clone size derive from that table, while D and trimming were established from the DNA sequence. The table shows around 190,000 clones, with about 80% occurring only once. Details on this clone: Its matching antigen is unknown.

Regarding the study as a whole: Because they were indistinguishable, some V segments, including TRBV6-2 and TRBV6-3, were excluded. Reports state that TCR beta sequences accurately predicted most subjects' HLA-A and HLA-B alleles.

V shed 6 bases, J shed 7 bases, and the junction held 7 bases outside the gene matches. The CDR3 loop spans 14 amino acids. Germline assignment: CDR1 MDHEN and CDR2 SYDVKM. The clonotype was recovered from a man aged 25-45 years in good health and CMV-seronegative. Specimen: PBMCs. The chain recombines TRBV28 with TRBJ2-7; 12 positions match TRBD2. DNA for the CDR3: TGTGCCAGCAGGACGGGGACTAGCGGGTGGGAGCAGTACTTC. Its protein product is CASRTGTSGWEQYF.